This is a list of T cell receptor beta chains from one sample in a study of CD8+CD57+ T cells in acquired aplastic anemia. Via MiXCR, TCRdb re-called the reads, giving one row per CDR3 protein. The repertoire holds approximately 200,000 distinct CDR3 sequences, around 66% seen once, with 46% in the top ten. Sequences were obtained from sorted CD4+, CD8+, or CD8+CD57+ T cells (not recorded which) from PBMCs. The receptors come from a human donor with severe aplastic anemia or a healthy control (not recorded which). The CDR3 runs from the conserved cysteine through the conserved F or W. A D gene is named only where the DNA matches it firmly. Expanded clones are given a class, and other clones once, few, many or no size at all.

cdr3_aa cdr3_nt d_call clone_size j_call v_call
CSAFVSGGNQPQHF TGCAGTGCTTTCGTTTCGGGGGGGAATCAGCCCCAGCATTTT - - TRBJ1-5 TRBV20-1
CASSLVGVNRDGSNQPQHF TGTGCCAGCAGCTTGGTGGGTGTTAACAGGGACGGAAGCAATCAGCCCCAGCATTTT - many TRBJ1-5 TRBV5-5
CATSRFEAGQNEQYF TGTGCCACCAGCAGATTCGAGGCGGGACAGAACGAGCAGTACTTC - few TRBJ2-7 TRBV15
CANHRDTGELFF TGTGCCAACCACAGGGACACCGGGGAGCTGTTTTTT - many TRBJ2-2 TRBV11-2
CASSLASGHSYTGELFF TGTGCCAGCAGCTTGGCCTCGGGACACAGCTACACCGGGGAGCTGTTTTTT - many TRBJ2-2 TRBV5-8
CASSGGDRGGYTF TGTGCCAGTAGTGGGGGGGACAGGGGCGGCTACACCTTC TRBD1 - TRBJ1-2 TRBV19
CASSFSAGKPQHF TGTGCCAGCAGCTTTTCAGCGGGCAAGCCCCAGCATTTT - - TRBJ1-5 TRBV7-2
CATGTVNTEAFF TGTGCCACCGGGACAGTGAACACTGAAGCTTTCTTT TRBD1 once TRBJ1-1 TRBV10-3
CATSQGAATDTQYF TGTGCCACCAGTCAGGGGGCGGCCACAGATACGCAGTATTTT TRBD1 - TRBJ2-3 TRBV24-1
CSASSMETQYF TGCAGTGCTAGTTCTATGGAGACCCAGTACTTC - few TRBJ2-5 TRBV20-1
CASSEGGSGANVLTF TGTGCCAGCAGTGAGGGCGGCTCTGGGGCCAACGTCCTGACTTTC - - TRBJ2-6 TRBV6-6
CASTAGAVQPQHF TGTGCCAGTACGGCGGGGGCCGTACAGCCCCAGCATTTT - - TRBJ1-5 TRBV19
CASNLLGNQPQHF TGTGCCAGCAACCTACTTGGCAATCAGCCCCAGCATTTT - many TRBJ1-5 TRBV6-6
CATSDLAGPDNEQFF TGTGCCACCAGTGATCTAGCGGGCCCGGACAATGAGCAGTTCTTC TRBD2 many TRBJ2-1 TRBV24-1
CASSLGQATGYTF TGTGCCAGCAGCTTAGGTCAGGCCACTGGCTACACCTTC - - TRBJ1-2 TRBV7-9
CASTPRGRFGTEAFF TGTGCCAGCACCCCTAGGGGGCGGTTCGGCACTGAAGCTTTCTTT TRBD1 - TRBJ1-1 TRBV5-6
CASSSNGQGPKAFF TGTGCCAGCAGCTCCAATGGTCAAGGACCTAAAGCTTTCTTT - few TRBJ1-1 TRBV5-5
CASSDTTSGNTIYF TGTGCCAGTAGCGACACCACCTCTGGAAACACCATATATTTT - few TRBJ1-3 TRBV25-1
CATSRDYQGNAEAFF TGTGCCACCAGCAGAGATTATCAGGGGAACGCTGAAGCTTTCTTT - - TRBJ1-1 TRBV15
CSVETGQARGAFF TGCAGCGTTGAAACGGGACAAGCCAGGGGAGCTTTCTTT - - TRBJ1-1 TRBV29-1
CASSLMDTSYEQYF TGTGCCAGCAGCTTAATGGACACTTCCTACGAGCAGTACTTC - many TRBJ2-7 TRBV7-2
CSASPPQRAGETQYF TGCAGTGCTAGCCCCCCCCAGCGAGCGGGAGAGACCCAGTACTTC - - TRBJ2-5 TRBV20-1
CASYGPSSGNTIYF TGTGCCAGCTACGGGCCTTCCTCTGGAAACACCATATATTTT - - TRBJ1-3 TRBV13
CASSPGQLPYEQYF TGCGCCAGCAGTCCGGGACAACTGCCCTACGAGCAGTACTTC - - TRBJ2-7 TRBV10-1
CASSPGTSGRVGNEQYF TGTGCCAGCAGCCCAGGGACTAGCGGGAGGGTAGGCAATGAGCAGTACTTC TRBD2 - TRBJ2-7 TRBV9
CASSPPSGTQYF TGTGCCAGCAGCCCGCCATCGGGTACGCAGTATTTT - many TRBJ2-3 TRBV3-1
CASSPGTGEYGYTF TGTGCCAGCAGCCCCGGGACAGGGGAGTATGGCTACACCTTC TRBD1 - TRBJ1-2 TRBV6-4
CASSQALGVGGATYEQYF TGTGCCAGCAGCCAAGCCCTCGGGGTTGGCGGGGCAACCTACGAGCAGTACTTC - - TRBJ2-7 TRBV7-9
CASSQDIATAYSYEQYF TGTGCCAGCAGCCAAGATATTGCGACGGCCTACTCCTACGAGCAGTACTTC - many TRBJ2-7 TRBV4-2
CSARDVQGPVEQYF TGCAGTGCTAGAGATGTACAGGGGCCCGTCGAGCAGTACTTC TRBD1 - TRBJ2-7 TRBV20-1
CASSDSITSATNEKLFF TGTGCCAGCAGTGACTCCATAACAAGTGCAACTAATGAAAAACTGTTTTTT - - TRBJ1-4 TRBV25-1
CASSERSKGNYGYTF TGTGCCAGCAGTGAACGGTCTAAGGGGAACTATGGCTACACCTTC - - TRBJ1-2 TRBV2
CASSYAGQGSLGEKLFF TGTGCCAGCAGTTACGCGGGACAGGGGTCCCTAGGTGAAAAACTGTTTTTT TRBD1 many TRBJ1-4 TRBV6-6
CSARDHRRQLGQETQYF TGCAGTGCTAGAGATCACAGGAGGCAGTTAGGCCAAGAGACCCAGTACTTC - - TRBJ2-5 TRBV20-1
CASSTPLEGADTQYF TGTGCCAGTAGTACCCCTCTTGAGGGAGCAGATACGCAGTATTTT - many TRBJ2-3 TRBV19
CATTVGGLYNEQFF TGTGCCACCACTGTCGGGGGCCTTTACAATGAGCAGTTCTTC - few TRBJ2-1 TRBV6-6
CSVPGTESYEQYF TGCAGCGTTCCAGGGACAGAATCCTACGAGCAGTACTTC TRBD1 - TRBJ2-7 TRBV29-1
CSAPDLTRNQFF TGCAGTGCTCCAGATCTTACTCGTAATCAGTTCTTC - - TRBJ2-1 TRBV20-1
CASNRGQDTQYF TGCGCCAGTAACAGGGGGCAAGATACGCAGTATTTT TRBD1 - TRBJ2-3 TRBV5-1
CATSDSAAQETQYF TGTGCCACCAGTGATTCTGCGGCCCAAGAGACCCAGTACTTC - few TRBJ2-5 TRBV24-1
CASSPLSGTSGPDEQFF TGTGCCAGCAGCCCCCTATCCGGGACTAGCGGGCCTGATGAGCAGTTCTTC TRBD2 - TRBJ2-1 TRBV14
CAISESNEQFF TGTGCCATCAGTGAGTCCAATGAGCAGTTCTTC - many TRBJ2-1 TRBV10-3